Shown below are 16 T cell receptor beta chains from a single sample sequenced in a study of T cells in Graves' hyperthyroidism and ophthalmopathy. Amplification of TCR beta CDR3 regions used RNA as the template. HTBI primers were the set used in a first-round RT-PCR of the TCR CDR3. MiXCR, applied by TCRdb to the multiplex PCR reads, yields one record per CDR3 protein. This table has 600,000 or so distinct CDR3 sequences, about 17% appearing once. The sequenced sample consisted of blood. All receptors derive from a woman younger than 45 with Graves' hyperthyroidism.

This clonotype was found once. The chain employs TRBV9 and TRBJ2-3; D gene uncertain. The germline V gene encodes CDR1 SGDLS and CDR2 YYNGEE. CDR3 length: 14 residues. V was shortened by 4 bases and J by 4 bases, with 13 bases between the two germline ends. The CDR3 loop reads CASSPFLSADTQYF. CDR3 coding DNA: TGTGCCAGCAGCCCGTTTTTGAGTGCAGATACGCAGTATTTT.

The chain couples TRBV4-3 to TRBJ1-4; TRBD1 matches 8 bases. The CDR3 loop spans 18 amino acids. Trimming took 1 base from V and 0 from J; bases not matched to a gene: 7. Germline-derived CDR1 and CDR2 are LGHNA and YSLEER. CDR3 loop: CASSQGQGRGATNEKLFF. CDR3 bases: TGCGCCAGCAGCCAAGGACAGGGGAGAGGGGCAACTAATGAAAAACTGTTTTTT.

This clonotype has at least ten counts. CDR3 loop: CASSKPGLTSYEQYF. The CDR3 coding sequence is TGTGCCAGCAGTAAGCCGGGACTGACCTCCTACGAGCAGTACTTC. The J gene is TRBJ2-7, the V gene TRBV28, with D possibly being TRBD2 (6 bases). CDR3 size: 15 residues. V was cut by 5 bases and J by 0 bases, with 14 bases left in between. Germline CDR1 reads MDHEN; CDR2 reads SYDVKM.

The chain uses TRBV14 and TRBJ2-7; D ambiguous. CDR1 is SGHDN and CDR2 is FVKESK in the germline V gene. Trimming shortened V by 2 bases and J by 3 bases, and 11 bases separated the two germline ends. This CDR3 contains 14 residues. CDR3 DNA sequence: TGTGCCAGCAGCCAACAATCCCCTTACTACGAGCAGTACTTC. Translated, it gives CASSQQSPYYEQYF.

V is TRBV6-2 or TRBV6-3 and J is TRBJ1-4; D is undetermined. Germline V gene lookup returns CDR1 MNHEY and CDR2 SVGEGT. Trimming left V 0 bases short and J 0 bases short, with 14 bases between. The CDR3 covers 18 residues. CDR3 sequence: CASSYSRGGFTTNEKLFF. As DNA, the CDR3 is TGTGCCAGCAGTTACTCCCGGGGAGGTTTCACAACTAATGAAAAACTGTTTTTT.

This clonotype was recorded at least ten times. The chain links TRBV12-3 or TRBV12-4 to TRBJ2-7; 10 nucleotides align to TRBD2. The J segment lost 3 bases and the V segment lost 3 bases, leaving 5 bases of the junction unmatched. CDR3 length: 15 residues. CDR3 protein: CASSFVAGGFYEQYF. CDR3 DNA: TGTGCCAGCAGTTTTGTAGCGGGAGGTTTCTACGAGCAGTACTTC.

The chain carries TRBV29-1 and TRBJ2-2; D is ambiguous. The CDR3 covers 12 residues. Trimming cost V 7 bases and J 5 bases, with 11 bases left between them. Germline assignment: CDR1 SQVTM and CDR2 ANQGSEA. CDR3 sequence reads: CSALDSTGELFF. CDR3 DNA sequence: TGCAGCGCCCTTGACTCTACCGGGGAGCTGTTTTTT.

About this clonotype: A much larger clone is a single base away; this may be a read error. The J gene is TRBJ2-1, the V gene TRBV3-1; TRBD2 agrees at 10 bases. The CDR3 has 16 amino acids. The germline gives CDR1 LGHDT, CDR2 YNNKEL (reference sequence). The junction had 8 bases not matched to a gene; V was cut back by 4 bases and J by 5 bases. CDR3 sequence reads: CASSRLRTSGNNEQFF. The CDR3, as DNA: TGTGCCAGCAGCCGACTTAGGACTAGCGGAAACAATGAGCAGTTCTTC.

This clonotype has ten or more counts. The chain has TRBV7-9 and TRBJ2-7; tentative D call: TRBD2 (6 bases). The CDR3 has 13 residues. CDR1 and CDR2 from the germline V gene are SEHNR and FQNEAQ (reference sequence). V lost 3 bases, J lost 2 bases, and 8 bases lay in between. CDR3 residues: CASSFGSTYEQYF. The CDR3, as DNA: TGTGCCAGCAGCTTCGGGAGCACCTACGAGCAGTACTTC.

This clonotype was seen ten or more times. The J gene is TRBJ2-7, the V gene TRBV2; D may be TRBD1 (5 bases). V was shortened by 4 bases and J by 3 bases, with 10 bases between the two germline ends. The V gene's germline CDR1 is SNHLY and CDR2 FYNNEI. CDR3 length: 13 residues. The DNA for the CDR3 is TGTGCCAGCAGTGCCCCCAGGGACTACGAGCAGTACTTC. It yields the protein CASSAPRDYEQYF.

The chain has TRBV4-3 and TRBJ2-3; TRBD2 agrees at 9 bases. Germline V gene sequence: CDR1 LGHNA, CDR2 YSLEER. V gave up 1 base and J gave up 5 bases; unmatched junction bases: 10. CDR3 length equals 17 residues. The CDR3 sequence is CASSQVWLAGSGDTQYF. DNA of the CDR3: TGCGCCAGCAGCCAAGTGTGGCTAGCGGGATCGGGAGATACGCAGTATTTT.

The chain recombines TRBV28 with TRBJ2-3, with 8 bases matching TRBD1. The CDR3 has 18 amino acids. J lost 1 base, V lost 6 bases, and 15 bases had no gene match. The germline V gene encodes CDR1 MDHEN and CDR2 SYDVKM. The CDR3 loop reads CASSYPLLDRGGTDTQYF. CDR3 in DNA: TGTGCCAGCAGCTACCCCCTACTCGACAGGGGCGGCACAGATACGCAGTATTTT.

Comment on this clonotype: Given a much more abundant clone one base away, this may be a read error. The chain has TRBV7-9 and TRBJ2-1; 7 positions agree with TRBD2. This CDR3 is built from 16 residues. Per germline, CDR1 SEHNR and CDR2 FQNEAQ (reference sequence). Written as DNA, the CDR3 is TGTGCCAGCAGCTCCATAGCGGGTAACTCCTACAATAAGCAGTTCTTC. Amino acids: CASSSIAGNSYNKQFF. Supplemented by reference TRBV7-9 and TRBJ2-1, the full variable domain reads DTGVSQNPRHKITKRGQNVTFRCDPISEHNRLYWYRQTLGQGPEFLTYFQNEAQLEKSRLLSDRFSAERPKGSFSTLEIQRTEQGDSAMYLCASSSIAGNSYNKQFFGPGTRLTVL.

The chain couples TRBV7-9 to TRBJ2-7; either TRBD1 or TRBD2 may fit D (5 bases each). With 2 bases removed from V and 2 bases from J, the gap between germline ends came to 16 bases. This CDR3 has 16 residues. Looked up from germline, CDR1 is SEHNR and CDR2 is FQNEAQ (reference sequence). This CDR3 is CASSLNLQGPPYEQYF. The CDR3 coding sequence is TGTGCCAGCAGCTTAAACCTCCAGGGACCGCCCTACGAGCAGTACTTC.

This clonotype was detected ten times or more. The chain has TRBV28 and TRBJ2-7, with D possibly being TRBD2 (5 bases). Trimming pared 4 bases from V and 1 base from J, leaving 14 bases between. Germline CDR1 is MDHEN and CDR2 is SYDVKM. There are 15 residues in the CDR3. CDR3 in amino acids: CASSSQGPGSYEQYF. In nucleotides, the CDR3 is TGTGCCAGCAGTTCCCAAGGGCCGGGATCCTACGAGCAGTACTTC.

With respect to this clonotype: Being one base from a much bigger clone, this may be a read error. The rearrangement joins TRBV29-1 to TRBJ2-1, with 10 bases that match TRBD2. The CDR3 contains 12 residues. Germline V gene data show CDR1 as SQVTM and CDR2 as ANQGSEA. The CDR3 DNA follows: TGCAGCATTGGACTAGCGGCAAATGAGCGGTTCTTC. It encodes CSIGLAANERFF.